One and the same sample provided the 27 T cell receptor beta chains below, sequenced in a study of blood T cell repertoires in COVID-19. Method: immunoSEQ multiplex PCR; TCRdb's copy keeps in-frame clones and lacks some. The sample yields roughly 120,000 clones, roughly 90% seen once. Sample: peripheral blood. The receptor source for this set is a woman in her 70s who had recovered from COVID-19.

The CDR3 DNA is TGTGCCAGCAGCCCAGAAGGGGATCAGGCTTTCTTT. Protein: CASSPEGDQAFF. This chain uses TRBV9 with TRBJ1-1, with a weak D call TRBD1 (5 bases). The germline CDR1 and CDR2 sequences are SGDLS and YYNGEE. The V and J ends lost 4 bases and 11 bases respectively, with 15 bases between them. This CDR3 is built from 12 residues.

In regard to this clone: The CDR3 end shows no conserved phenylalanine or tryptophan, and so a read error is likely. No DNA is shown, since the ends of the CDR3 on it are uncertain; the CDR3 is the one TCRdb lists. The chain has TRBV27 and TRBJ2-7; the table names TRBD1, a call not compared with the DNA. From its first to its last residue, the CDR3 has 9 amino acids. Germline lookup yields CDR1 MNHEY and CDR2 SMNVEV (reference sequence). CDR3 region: CASSTGYDP.

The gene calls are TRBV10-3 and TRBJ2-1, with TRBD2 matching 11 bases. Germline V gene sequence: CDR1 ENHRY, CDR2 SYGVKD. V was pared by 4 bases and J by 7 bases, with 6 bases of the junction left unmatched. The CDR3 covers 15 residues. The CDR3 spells CAISGPTSGKNEQFF. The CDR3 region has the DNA TGTGCCATCAGTGGGCCGACTAGCGGGAAGAATGAGCAGTTCTTC.

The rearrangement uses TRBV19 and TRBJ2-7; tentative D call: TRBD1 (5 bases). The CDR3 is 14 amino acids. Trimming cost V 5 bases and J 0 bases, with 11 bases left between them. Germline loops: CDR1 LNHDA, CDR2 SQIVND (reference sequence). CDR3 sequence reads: CASSLGHNSYEQYF. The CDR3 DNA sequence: TGTGCCAGTAGTCTCGGACACAACTCCTACGAGCAGTACTTC.

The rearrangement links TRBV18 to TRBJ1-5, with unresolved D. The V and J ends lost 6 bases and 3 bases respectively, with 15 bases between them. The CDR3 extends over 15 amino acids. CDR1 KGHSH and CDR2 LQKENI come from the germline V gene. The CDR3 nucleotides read TGTGCCAGCTCCTCAGGTCCAGGCCTCAATCAGCCCCAGCATTTT. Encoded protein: CASSSGPGLNQPQHF.

The CDR3: CASIPGQSYGYTF. CDR3 DNA sequence: TGTGCCAGCATTCCCGGACAGTCTTATGGCTACACCTTC. The genes are TRBV6-6 and TRBJ1-2; tentative D call: TRBD1 (6 bases). V dropped 7 bases and J dropped 5 bases, with 14 bases sitting between them. The CDR3 runs 13 residues. Germline lookup yields CDR1 MNHNY and CDR2 SVGAGI (reference sequence).

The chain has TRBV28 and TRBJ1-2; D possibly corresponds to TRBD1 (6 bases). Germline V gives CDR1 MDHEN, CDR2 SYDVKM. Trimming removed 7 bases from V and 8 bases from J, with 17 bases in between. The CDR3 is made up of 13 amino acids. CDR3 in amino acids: CASTVRGAPGYTF. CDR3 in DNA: TGTGCCAGCACGGTCCGGGGGGCGCCCGGCTACACCTTC.

The CDR3 sequence is CASTELNTGLVNEQFF. The CDR3 bases are TGCGCCAGCACCGAGCTAAATACAGGGTTAGTAAATGAGCAGTTCTTC. V usage is TRBV10-1 and J usage is TRBJ2-1; weak D call: TRBD1 (6 bases). V was shortened by 7 bases and J by 7 bases, with 23 bases between the two germline ends. The CDR3 is 16 amino acids. Germline lookup yields CDR1 WNHNN and CDR2 SYGVQD (reference sequence).

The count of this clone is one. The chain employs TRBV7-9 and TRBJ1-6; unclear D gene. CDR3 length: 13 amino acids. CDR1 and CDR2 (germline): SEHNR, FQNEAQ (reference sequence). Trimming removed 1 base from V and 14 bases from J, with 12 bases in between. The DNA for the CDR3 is TGTGCCAGCAGCTTAGAGTTATGGGCCACCCTCCACTTT. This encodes CASSLELWATLHF.

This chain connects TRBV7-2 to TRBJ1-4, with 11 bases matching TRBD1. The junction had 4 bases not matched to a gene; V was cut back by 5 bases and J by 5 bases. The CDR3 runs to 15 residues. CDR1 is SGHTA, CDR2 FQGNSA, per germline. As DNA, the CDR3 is TGTGCCAGCAGCGGTCGGACAGGGGGCAATGAAAAACTGTTTTTT. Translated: CASSGRTGGNEKLFF. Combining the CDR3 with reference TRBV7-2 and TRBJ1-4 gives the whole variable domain GAGVSQSPSNKVTEKGKDVELRCDPISGHTALYWYRQSLGQGLEFLIYFQGNSAPDKSGLPSDRFSAERTGGSVSTLTIQRTQQEDSAVYLCASSGRTGGNEKLFFGSGTQLSVL.

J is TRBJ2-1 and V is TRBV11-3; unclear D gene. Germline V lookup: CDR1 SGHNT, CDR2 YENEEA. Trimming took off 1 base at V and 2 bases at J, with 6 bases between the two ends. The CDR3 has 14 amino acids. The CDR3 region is CASSLGGPYNEQFF. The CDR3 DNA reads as TGTGCCAGCAGCTTAGGAGGCCCCTACAATGAGCAGTTCTTC.

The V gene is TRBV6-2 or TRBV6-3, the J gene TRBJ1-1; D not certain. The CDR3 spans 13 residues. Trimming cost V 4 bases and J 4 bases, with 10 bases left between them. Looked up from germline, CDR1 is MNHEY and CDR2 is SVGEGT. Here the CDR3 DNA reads TGTGCCAGCAGTTTGCTAGCCAGCACTGAAGCTTTCTTT. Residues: CASSLLASTEAFF.

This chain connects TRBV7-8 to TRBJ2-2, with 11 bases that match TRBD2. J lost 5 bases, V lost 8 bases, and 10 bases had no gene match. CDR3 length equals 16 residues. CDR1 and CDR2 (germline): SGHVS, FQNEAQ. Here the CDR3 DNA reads TGTGCCAGCGCCAAAGACTCTAGCGGGAGGACCGGGGAGCTGTTTTTT. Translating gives CASAKDSSGRTGELFF.

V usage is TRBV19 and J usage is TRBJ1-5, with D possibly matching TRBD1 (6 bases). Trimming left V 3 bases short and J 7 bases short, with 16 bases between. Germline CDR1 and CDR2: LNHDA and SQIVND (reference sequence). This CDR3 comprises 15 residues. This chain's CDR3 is CASSISGGARQPQHF. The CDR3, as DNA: TGTGCCAGTAGTATCAGCGGGGGCGCGAGGCAGCCCCAGCATTTT.

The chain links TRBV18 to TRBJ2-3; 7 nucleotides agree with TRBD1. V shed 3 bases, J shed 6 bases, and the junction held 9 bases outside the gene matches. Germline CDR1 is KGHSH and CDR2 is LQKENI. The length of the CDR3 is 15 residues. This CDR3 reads CASSPTGTYPDTQYF. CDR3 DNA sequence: TGTGCCAGCTCACCGACAGGGACCTATCCGGATACGCAGTATTTT.

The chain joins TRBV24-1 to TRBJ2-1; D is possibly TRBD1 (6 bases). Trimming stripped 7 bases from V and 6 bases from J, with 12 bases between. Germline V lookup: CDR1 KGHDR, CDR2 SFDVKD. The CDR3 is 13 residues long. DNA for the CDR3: TGTGCCACCAGGGACAGTGGGCTCAATGAGCAGTTCTTC. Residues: CATRDSGLNEQFF.

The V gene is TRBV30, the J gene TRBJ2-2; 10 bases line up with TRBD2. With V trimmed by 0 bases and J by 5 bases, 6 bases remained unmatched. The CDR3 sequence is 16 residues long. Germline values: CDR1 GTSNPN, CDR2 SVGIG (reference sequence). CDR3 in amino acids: CAWSVRAGGWTGELFF. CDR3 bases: TGTGCCTGGAGTGTACGAGCGGGAGGGTGGACCGGGGAGCTGTTTTTT.

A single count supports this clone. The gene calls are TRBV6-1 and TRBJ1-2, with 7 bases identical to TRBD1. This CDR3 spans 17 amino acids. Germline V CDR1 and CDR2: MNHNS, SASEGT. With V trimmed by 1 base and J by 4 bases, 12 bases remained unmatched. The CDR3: CASSEGPTSTGVYGYTF. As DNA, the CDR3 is TGTGCCAGCAGTGAAGGTCCTACTTCTACAGGGGTCTATGGCTACACCTTC.

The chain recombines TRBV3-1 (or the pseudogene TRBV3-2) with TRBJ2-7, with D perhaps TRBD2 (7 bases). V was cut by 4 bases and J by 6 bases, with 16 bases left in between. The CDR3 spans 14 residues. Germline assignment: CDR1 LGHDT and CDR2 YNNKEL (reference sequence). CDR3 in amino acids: CASSPRGGAGEQYF. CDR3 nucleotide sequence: TGTGCCAGCAGCCCGAGGGGGGGGGCGGGCGAGCAGTACTTC.

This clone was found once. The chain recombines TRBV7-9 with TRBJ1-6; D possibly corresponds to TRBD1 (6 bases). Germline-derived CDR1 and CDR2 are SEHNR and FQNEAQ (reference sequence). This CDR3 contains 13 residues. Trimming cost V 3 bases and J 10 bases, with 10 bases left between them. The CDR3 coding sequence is TGTGCCAGCAGCTTTTCGACAGGATCACCCCTCCACTTT. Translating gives CASSFSTGSPLHF. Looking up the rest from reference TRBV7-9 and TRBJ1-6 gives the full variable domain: DTGVSQNPRHKITKRGQNVTFRCDPISEHNRLYWYRQTLGQGPEFLTYFQNEAQLEKSRLLSDRFSAERPKGSFSTLEIQRTEQGDSAMYLCASSFSTGSPLHFGNGTRLTVT.

The CDR3 region has the DNA TGCGCCAGCAGCCAAGGTCCCGTAGCCAAAAACATTCAGTACTTC. Residues: CASSQGPVAKNIQYF. The V and J genes are TRBV4-1 and TRBJ2-4; no firm D call. Looked up from germline, CDR1 is MGHRA and CDR2 is YSYEKL. Trimming left V 1 base short and J 0 bases short, with 7 bases between. This CDR3 region has 15 residues.

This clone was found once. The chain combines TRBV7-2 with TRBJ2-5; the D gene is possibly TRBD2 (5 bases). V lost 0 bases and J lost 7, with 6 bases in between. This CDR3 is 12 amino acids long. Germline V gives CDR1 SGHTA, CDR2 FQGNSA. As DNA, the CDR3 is TGTGCCAGCAGCTTAGCGGCGGGGACCCAGTACTTC. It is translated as CASSLAAGTQYF. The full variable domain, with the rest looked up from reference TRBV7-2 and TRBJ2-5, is GAGVSQSPSNKVTEKGKDVELRCDPISGHTALYWYRQSLGQGLEFLIYFQGNSAPDKSGLPSDRFSAERTGGSVSTLTIQRTQQEDSAVYLCASSLAAGTQYFGPGTRLLVL.

CDR3 region: CASSYQGAVNQPQHF. The CDR3 region has the DNA TGCGCCAGCAGCTACCAGGGGGCCGTCAATCAGCCCCAGCATTTT. This chain uses TRBV5-1 with TRBJ1-5; 8 nucleotides match TRBD1. The V segment lost 3 bases and the J segment 3 bases; nucleotides outside the gene matches: 5. CDR3 length: 15 residues. Looked up from germline, CDR1 is SGHRS and CDR2 is YFSETQ. Combining the CDR3 with reference TRBV5-1 and TRBJ1-5 gives the whole variable domain KAGVTQTPRYLIKTRGQQVTLSCSPISGHRSVSWYQQTPGQGLQFLFEYFSETQRNKGNFPGRFSGRQFSNSRSEMNVSTLELGDSALYLCASSYQGAVNQPQHFGDGTRLSIL.

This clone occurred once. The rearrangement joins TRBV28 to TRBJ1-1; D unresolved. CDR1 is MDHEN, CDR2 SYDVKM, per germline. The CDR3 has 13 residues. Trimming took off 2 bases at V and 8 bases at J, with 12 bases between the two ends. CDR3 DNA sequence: TGTGCCAGCAGTTTAGGAGGGCGGTGGGAAGCTTTCTTT. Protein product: CASSLGGRWEAFF.

CDR3 region: CASSRSDSEATEAFF. The CDR3 DNA reads as TGTGCCAGCAGCCGATCGGACAGTGAGGCCACTGAAGCTTTCTTT. The chain combines TRBV4-2 with TRBJ1-1; a weak D match, TRBD1 (6 bases). In germline, CDR1 is LGHNA, CDR2 YNFKEQ. The CDR3 sequence is 15 residues long. The V end lost 4 bases, the J end lost 4 bases, and 16 bases lay between the germline ends.

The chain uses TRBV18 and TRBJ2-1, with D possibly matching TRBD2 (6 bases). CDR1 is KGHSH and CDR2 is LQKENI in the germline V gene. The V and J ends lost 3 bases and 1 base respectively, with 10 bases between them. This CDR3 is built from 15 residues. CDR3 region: CASSPWRGSYNEQFF. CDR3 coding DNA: TGTGCCAGCTCACCGTGGCGGGGTTCCTACAATGAGCAGTTCTTC. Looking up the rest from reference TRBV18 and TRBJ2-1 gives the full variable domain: NAGVMQNPRHLVRRRGQEARLRCSPMKGHSHVYWYRQLPEEGLKFMVYLQKENIIDESGMPKERFSAEFPKEGPSILRIQQVVRGDSAAYFCASSPWRGSYNEQFFGPGTRLTVL.

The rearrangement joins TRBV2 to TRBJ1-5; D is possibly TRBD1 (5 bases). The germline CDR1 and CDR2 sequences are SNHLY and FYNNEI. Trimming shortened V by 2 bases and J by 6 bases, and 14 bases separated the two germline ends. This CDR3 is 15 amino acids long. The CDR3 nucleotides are TGTGCCAGCAGTGAAACGCAGGGTATAGGTCAGCCCCAGCATTTT. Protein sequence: CASSETQGIGQPQHF.